This T cell receptor (beta chain) appears in the sequencing data of a study of T cells in pancreatic ductal adenocarcinoma. Overall study findings and caveats: This surgical cohort overrepresents the minority presenting with early-stage disease. Tumor and blood clonality did not differ significantly, about 0.11 versus 0.072. Comparisons of tumor and blood clonality may show falsely lower tumor diversity. Tumor samples had fewer productive templates and 6.5 to 10-fold fewer unique clonotypes than blood.

The selected patients with pancreatic ductal adenocarcinoma had surgery but no neoadjuvant therapy. The CDR3 extends over 17 amino acids. The germline gives CDR1 ENHRY, CDR2 SYGVKD. Trimming took 0 bases from V and 4 from J; bases not matched to a gene: 9. Libraries were prepared by immunoSEQ multiplex PCR; TCRdb keeps only in-frame clonotypes and omits some of them. This table holds roughly 100,000 clones, nearly 95% found once. Worth noting for this clone: Its target is unknown.

This sequence was found in a human donor with pancreatic ductal adenocarcinoma. The chain links TRBV10-3 to TRBJ2-3, with TRBD1 identical over 8 bases. Material for sequencing was PBMCs. The CDR3 sequence is CAISESGAGGLSDTQYF. The DNA for the CDR3 is TGTGCCATCAGTGAGTCAGGGGCAGGGGGCCTCTCAGATACGCAGTATTTT.